This TCR beta chain comes out of a study of OX40 agonist ivuxolimab in advanced cancers. As for the study in general: While on treatment, patients had intravenous ivuxolimab at 0.01 to 10 mg/kg every 2 weeks. Three patients, one with hepatocellular carcinoma and two with cutaneous melanoma, achieved partial responses. Prior checkpoint blockade (anti-PD-1, anti-PD-L1 or anti-CTLA-4) was permitted; around 40% had it.

The germline V and J ends were trimmed by 1 base and 8 bases, with 7 bases remaining between them. The V gene's germline CDR1 is SEHNR and CDR2 FQNEAQ (reference sequence). The CDR3 has 12 amino acids. Study results and limitations: Antigen specificity of clonally expanded peripheral T cells was not established.

TCRdb's table, derived via immunoSEQ multiplex PCR, lists solely in-frame clones and lacks some. This sample has 50,000 to 65,000 clones, with about nine tenths found just once. Comment on this clone: Its antigen is as yet unknown.

The sample in question was CD4+ or CD8+ T cells sorted from blood, obtained in a trial of the OX40 agonist ivuxolimab. The V gene is TRBV7-9, the J gene TRBJ2-3; weak D call: TRBD2 (5 bases). This TCR was recovered from an adult with an advanced solid tumor such as melanoma, head and neck, liver or kidney cancer. The CDR3 coding sequence is TGTGCCAGCAGCTTAGGTGCGGGTACGCAGTATTTT. This sequence encodes CASSLGAGTQYF.